These 3 T cell receptor beta chains originate from one sample sequenced in a study of T-cell reconstitution after alpha-beta-depleted transplantation in children. Preparation of the TCRbeta library used unique molecular identifiers. TCRdb reanalysed the PCR reads using MiXCR and keeps one entry per CDR3 protein. The table includes approximately 400,000 distinct CDR3 sequences, approximately 11% detected once. Sequencing was performed on PBMCs from the stem cell graft donor, taken from the stem cell graft. These receptors came from a human donor who donated a stem cell graft to a child with acute myeloid leukemia.

V usage is TRBV5-1 and J usage is TRBJ2-3; 12 positions agree with TRBD2. The CDR3 runs 19 residues. V dropped 3 bases and J dropped 1; count of bases not matched to a gene: 12. Germline V lookup: CDR1 SGHRS, CDR2 YFSETQ. This CDR3 is CASSSGLAGAPVGTDTQYF. The DNA for the CDR3 is TGCGCCAGCAGCTCGGGACTAGCGGGCGCCCCAGTCGGCACAGATACGCAGTATTTT.

This clonotype has only a few counts. The DNA of the CDR3 is TGTGCCAGCAGCTTAACCGGGACAGGAATATCCCCGGCCCAGTACTTC. Its translation: CASSLTGTGISPAQYF. The rearrangement links TRBV6-5 to TRBJ2-5; 8 nucleotides align to TRBD1. The CDR3 consists of 16 residues. The germline gives CDR1 MNHEY, CDR2 SVGAGI. V trimming: 6 bases; J trimming: 9 bases; junction bases outside the gene matches: 18.

This clonotype was recorded at least ten times. This chain joins TRBV12-3 or TRBV12-4 and TRBJ1-2; 7 bases agree with TRBD1. The CDR3 is 13 amino acids. The V segment lost 6 bases and the J segment 2 bases; nucleotides outside the gene matches: 3. The DNA of the CDR3 is TGTGCCAGCAGCACACAGGGGAACTATGGCTACACCTTC. It yields the protein CASSTQGNYGYTF.